The 4 T cell receptor beta chains listed next were all sequenced from one sample in a study of cytotoxic CD8 clonotypes in ibrutinib-treated CLL. TCRdb's table, derived via immunoSEQ multiplex PCR, lists solely in-frame clones and lacks some. The sample shows approximately 120,000 clones, around 84% of them seen only once. Here the sequenced sample was PBMCs, taken after 24 months of ibrutinib treatment. Every receptor here comes from a human donor with chronic lymphocytic leukemia.

The gene calls are TRBV5-1 and TRBJ1-1; TRBD1 agrees at 9 bases. Germline V gene lookup returns CDR1 SGHRS and CDR2 YFSETQ. This CDR3 has 16 amino acids. Trimming at V came to 4 bases and at J to 4 bases, leaving 11 bases not matched to a gene. In nucleotides, the CDR3 is TGCGCCAGCAGCCGGACTTTAGGACAGGGGTTCACTGAAGCTTTCTTT. Its translation is CASSRTLGQGFTEAFF.

This chain connects TRBV7-2 to TRBJ1-1; tentative D call: TRBD1 (6 bases). The CDR3 spans 15 residues. Germline V lookup: CDR1 SGHTA, CDR2 FQGNSA. V gave up 5 bases and J gave up 0 bases, with 13 bases separating them. In nucleotides, the CDR3 is TGTGCCAGCAGCGCGGACAGTTTGTTGAACACTGAAGCTTTCTTT. The encoded protein is CASSADSLLNTEAFF.

This clone turned up a few times. The CDR3 here is CASSVGRNQPQHF. CDR3 sequence (DNA): TGTGCCAGCAGCGTGGGGCGGAATCAGCCCCAGCATTTT. The chain is built from TRBV6-5 and TRBJ1-5; a weak D match, TRBD1 (5 bases). Germline lookup yields CDR1 MNHEY and CDR2 SVGAGI. The CDR3 extends over 13 amino acids. V was shortened by 6 bases and J by 4 bases, with 10 bases between the two germline ends.

As to this clone: Other DNA sequences within the sample encode an identical CDR3. V is TRBV6-5 and J is TRBJ1-2; D unresolved. This CDR3 spans 15 amino acids. Germline V gene lookup returns CDR1 MNHEY and CDR2 SVGAGI. The ends were cut back, 3 bases at V and 0 bases at J, with 11 bases in the middle. CDR3 amino acids: CASSYGTETNYGYTF. Here the CDR3 DNA reads TGTGCCAGCAGTTATGGTACAGAGACTAACTATGGCTACACCTTC.